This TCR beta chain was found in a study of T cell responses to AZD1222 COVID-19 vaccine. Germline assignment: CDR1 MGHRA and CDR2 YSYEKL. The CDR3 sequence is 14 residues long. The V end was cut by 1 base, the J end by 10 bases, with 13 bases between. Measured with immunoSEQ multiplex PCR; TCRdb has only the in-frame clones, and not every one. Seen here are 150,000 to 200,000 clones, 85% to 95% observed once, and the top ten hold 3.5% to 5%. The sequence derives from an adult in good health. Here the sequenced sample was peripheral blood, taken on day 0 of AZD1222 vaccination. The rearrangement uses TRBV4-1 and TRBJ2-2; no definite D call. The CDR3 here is CASSQGRHGVELFF. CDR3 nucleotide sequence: TGCGCCAGCAGCCAAGGACGCCATGGAGTGGAGCTGTTTTTT.